The rows below give T cell receptor beta chains drawn from one sample of a study of identical twins. A single record per CDR3 protein comes from TCRdb applying MiXCR to the 5' RACE reads. Among under 250,000 distinct CDR3 sequences, around a tenth were seen once, and the ten largest hold around 5%. Sequencing was done on a sample of memory (CD45RO+) T cells sorted from blood. Every receptor here comes from a woman in her late teens or twenties in good health. Both conserved end residues are part of each CDR3. Fields, in order: CDR3 length, V gene, D gene, J gene, clone size, CDR3 protein, CDR3 DNA. D genes are given only for firm matches. Rows give clone size only sometimes, using once, few, many, or a class for an expanded clone.

length: 15
V: TRBV5-1
D: NA
J: TRBJ1-1
size: few
CDR3: CASSLFLGPNTEAFF
DNA: TGCGCCAGCAGCTTGTTTCTGGGACCGAACACTGAAGCTTTCTTT

length: 15
V: TRBV7-3
D: TRBD2
J: TRBJ2-1
size: few
CDR3: CASSAGLAVYNEQFF
DNA: TGTGCCAGCAGCGCGGGACTAGCGGTTTACAATGAGCAGTTCTTC

length: 16
V: TRBV3-1
D: NA
J: TRBJ2-2
size: many
CDR3: CASSQFSLTDTGELFF
DNA: TGTGCCAGCAGCCAATTCTCACTAACAGACACCGGGGAGCTGTTTTTT

length: 17
V: TRBV5-1
D: TRBD2
J: TRBJ2-3
size: many
CDR3: CASSRGGSGIGTDTQYF
DNA: TGCGCCAGCAGCCGCGGGGGTTCAGGGATCGGCACAGATACGCAGTATTTT

length: 12
V: TRBV20-1
D: NA
J: TRBJ1-5
size: many
CDR3: CSASQEYQPQHF
DNA: TGCAGTGCTTCACAGGAATATCAGCCCCAGCATTTT

length: 14
V: TRBV20-1
D: NA
J: TRBJ2-7
size: NA
CDR3: CSVEGALGTYEQYF
DNA: TGCAGTGTGGAAGGAGCCCTAGGGACCTACGAGCAGTACTTC

length: 16
V: TRBV9
D: TRBD1
J: TRBJ1-3
size: NA
CDR3: CASSVQGVESGNTIYF
DNA: TGTGCCAGCAGCGTACAGGGGGTAGAATCTGGAAACACCATATATTTT

length: 14
V: TRBV15
D: NA
J: TRBJ1-1
size: few
CDR3: CATSGRRMNTEAFF
DNA: TGTGCCACCAGCGGAAGAAGGATGAACACTGAAGCTTTCTTT

length: 15
V: TRBV25-1
D: NA
J: TRBJ2-5
size: few
CDR3: CASSVLQGAGETQYF
DNA: TGTGCCAGCAGTGTATTACAGGGCGCGGGAGAGACCCAGTACTTC

length: 12
V: TRBV10-3
D: NA
J: TRBJ1-1
size: many
CDR3: CAISSNRVEAFF
DNA: TGTGCCATCAGCAGTAACAGGGTAGAAGCTTTCTTT

length: 14
V: TRBV27
D: TRBD1
J: TRBJ2-1
size: NA
CDR3: CASRRTGPYNEQFF
DNA: TGTGCCAGCAGAAGGACAGGTCCCTACAATGAGCAGTTCTTC

length: 13
V: TRBV2
D: NA
J: TRBJ1-5
size: few
CDR3: CASSEESNQPQHF
DNA: TGTGCCAGCAGTGAAGAGTCCAATCAGCCCCAGCATTTT

length: 14
V: TRBV30
D: NA
J: TRBJ2-7
size: few
CDR3: CAWSLSDSVPKQYF
DNA: TGTGCCTGGAGTTTGTCTGACAGTGTCCCAAAGCAGTACTTC

length: 13
V: TRBV7-9
D: NA
J: TRBJ2-3
size: NA
CDR3: CSTGGLLADTQYF
DNA: TGTAGTACGGGGGGCCTTCTGGCAGATACGCAGTATTTT

length: 11
V: TRBV7-9
D: NA
J: TRBJ1-4
size: NA
CDR3: CATQTNEKLFF
DNA: TGTGCCACGCAAACTAATGAAAAACTGTTTTTT

length: 15
V: TRBV20-1
D: NA
J: TRBJ2-1
size: many
CDR3: CSARDSASANNEQFF
DNA: TGCAGTGCTAGAGATTCGGCTAGCGCTAACAATGAGCAGTTCTTC

length: 14
V: TRBV27
D: NA
J: TRBJ1-1
size: NA
CDR3: CASRRWGRNTEAFF
DNA: TGTGCCAGCAGGCGCTGGGGTCGGAACACTGAAGCTTTCTTT

length: 14
V: TRBV18
D: NA
J: TRBJ2-7
size: NA
CDR3: CASSPRESSYEQYF
DNA: TGTGCCAGCTCACCTCGGGAGTCATCCTACGAGCAGTACTTC

length: 13
V: TRBV30
D: NA
J: TRBJ2-2
size: NA
CDR3: CAWSAGFAGELFF
DNA: TGTGCCTGGAGTGCGGGGTTCGCCGGGGAGCTGTTTTTT

length: 16
V: TRBV3-1
D: TRBD2
J: TRBJ2-7
size: NA
CDR3: CASSLPRAGGRNEQYF
DNA: TGTGCCAGCAGCCTCCCCCGGGCGGGAGGACGGAACGAGCAGTACTTC

length: 14
V: TRBV30
D: NA
J: TRBJ2-5
size: few
CDR3: CAWRVQGKGETQYF
DNA: TGTGCCTGGAGGGTCCAGGGGAAGGGAGAGACCCAGTACTTC

length: 15
V: TRBV6-1
D: TRBD2
J: TRBJ2-2
size: NA
CDR3: CASRRRGMNTGELFF
DNA: TGTGCCAGCAGGAGGCGGGGGATGAACACCGGGGAGCTGTTTTTT

length: 14
V: TRBV7-6
D: NA
J: TRBJ2-5
size: few
CDR3: CASSPNYLQETQYF
DNA: TGTGCCAGCAGTCCAAACTACCTACAAGAGACCCAGTACTTC

length: 15
V: TRBV12-3/TRBV12-4
D: NA
J: TRBJ2-1
size: many
CDR3: CASSFRGLLYNEQFF
DNA: TGTGCCAGCAGTTTTCGGGGCCTCCTTTACAATGAGCAGTTCTTC

length: 15
V: TRBV2
D: NA
J: TRBJ1-1
size: few
CDR3: CASSVLGRMNTEAFF
DNA: TGTGCCAGCAGTGTTCTGGGGAGGATGAACACTGAAGCTTTCTTT

length: 17
V: TRBV9
D: TRBD2
J: TRBJ2-1
size: few
CDR3: CASSPGASGTSYNEQFF
DNA: TGTGCCAGCAGCCCGGGGGCTAGCGGGACCTCCTACAATGAGCAGTTCTTC